The entry that follows covers one T cell receptor beta chain sequence. Its recognized antigen is unknown. Per-base quality was not reported, and no clone a single base away is much larger than it. The entire amount of isolated RNA was reverse transcribed using the High Capacity cDNA Reverse Transcription Kit, so the sequenced TCRB transcripts were expressed ones. Naive, central memory and regulatory T cell samples underwent deep immunoSEQ sequencing, averaging about 3.3 million total reads per sample. Sorted cells were lysed in RLT buffer, and RNA was extracted using DNase-treated RNeasy Micro or Mini kits according to cell number. To prevent cross-contamination, each cell subset was processed individually, whereas patient and healthy donor samples were processed jointly. TCRB sequences were amplified from cDNA with the immunoSEQ multiplex PCR, producing 87-bp fragments spanning the CDR3 region. Amplicons were sequenced on the Illumina HiSeq platform. From the authors' description of their analysis: PCR bias was corrected computationally using synthetic template baselines, and reads within Hamming distance 2 were collapsed, with unmergeable singletons discarded. By aligning reads against IMGT, V, D and J genes, CDR3 length, and insertions or deletions at six rearrangement sites were assigned. Within each subset, clonotype counts were normalized to the number of sorted cells before true diversity and Gini coefficients were calculated with the tcR R package. The overlap coefficient, calculated on TCRB nucleotide sequences, was used to quantify repertoire sharing. Out-of-frame TCRB sequences from naive cells were analyzed to stand in for the pre-selection repertoire. The clones in this table, taken by TCRdb from immuneACCESS, are in-frame only. Not every clone is retained; where verified, under half of the shortfall comes from an unresolved V gene, and the cause of the rest is unknown. V and J calls and clone size are as listed in that table; D and trimming were resolved from the DNA. The sample records 630,000 or so clones, over 13% of which are singletons. In total, the top ten clones hold just under 0.04% of the sample.

This sample was taken from a study of beta chain features in type 1 diabetes (dated by TCRdb to the late 2010s). Background on the whole study: Mean age, gender distribution, total cell number and subset yield were not different between patients and healthy donors. Regulatory and stem cell-like memory subsets were obtained from only 8 patients and roughly 8 healthy donors, while naive and central memory subsets were obtained from all 30 or so donors. The study compared the TCRB repertoires of sorted circulating CD4+ T cell subsets in recently diagnosed type 1 diabetes patients with those in matched healthy donors. Across all samples, 107,917,701 sorted cells were examined, and cell number per subset correlated strongly with RNA yield. Broader findings and caveats from the paper: Type 1 diabetes patients showed a moderate but significant shortening of TCRB CDR3 length in all four CD4+ subsets. Naive, central memory and regulatory TCRB repertoires appeared more similar among patients than among healthy donors. Fewer insertions and more nucleotide deletions at VDJ recombination sites were observed in patients with type 1 diabetes, implying thymic rearrangement abnormalities. Sequencing cDNA rather than genomic DNA could over-represent highly expressing activated cells, although activation and CD3 levels did not differ between groups. PCR may preferentially amplify shorter templates, but because patient and control samples were amplified and corrected together, any resulting skew would affect both groups equally. Only small numbers of individuals were included in the HLA sub-analyses, which left unresolved whether HLA type had any influence on TCRB rearrangement.

The CDR3 holds 14 amino acids from the cysteine to the phenylalanine. Only the CDR3 portion is preserved as DNA: 42 bases, with reading frame beginning at the first base. CDR1 and CDR2 (LNHDA, SQIVND) derive from the germline V gene (reference sequence). Trimming takes 9 bases off V and 4 bases off J; junction bases not matched to a gene: 9. From each donor, a single peripheral blood sample of around 120 mL on average was drawn into heparinised tubes. A BD FACSAria II was used to sort naive, central memory, regulatory and stem cell-like memory CD4+ T cells with a panel that included CD45RO, CCR7, CD25, CD127, CD95 and CD27. A purity above 98% was achieved for all sorted populations. PBMCs were isolated immediately by Lymphoprep density gradient centrifugation and stained directly without culture. So that batch effects would be minimized, each experiment stained and sorted samples in pairs, pairing one healthy donor with one patient.

The receptor was isolated from a man between 18 and 35 years old with type 1 diabetes. The source material was naive CD4+ T cells from blood. What this sample's cell subset or site label stands for: true naive CD4+ T cells. Recombination joined TRBV19 with TRBJ2-7, and TRBD1 aligns with 10 junction nucleotides. The nucleotide sequence reads TGTGCCAGCTCGGGGGACAGGGGACTATACGAGCAGTACTTC. This translates into CASSGDRGLYEQYF.